One and the same sample provided the 18 T cell receptor beta chains below, sequenced in a study of T cell responses to AZD1222 COVID-19 vaccine. The data were produced by immunoSEQ multiplex PCR, yet TCRdb's version contains in-frame clones alone and is incomplete. Of tens of thousands of clones listed, 85% to 90% were seen once; the top ten hold around 7%. The source was peripheral blood, collected on day 0 of AZD1222 vaccination. The receptor set was obtained from an adult in good health.

This chain links TRBV5-1 with TRBJ1-3; no clear D gene. The CDR3 is 13 residues long. CDR1 SGHRS and CDR2 YFSETQ come from the germline V gene. The V gene lost 0 bases and the J gene lost 4 bases, with 5 bases spanning the gap. This chain's CDR3 is CASSLGRGNTIYF. The CDR3 DNA sequence: TGCGCCAGCAGCTTGGGCAGAGGAAACACCATATATTTT. Full variable domain (rest looked up from reference TRBV5-1 and TRBJ1-3): KAGVTQTPRYLIKTRGQQVTLSCSPISGHRSVSWYQQTPGQGLQFLFEYFSETQRNKGNFPGRFSGRQFSNSRSEMNVSTLELGDSALYLCASSLGRGNTIYFGEGSWLTVV.

The genes are TRBV6-4 and TRBJ2-7; 8 bases map to TRBD2. V gave up 0 bases and J gave up 4 bases; unmatched junction bases: 14. The CDR3 is 18 amino acids. Germline lookup yields CDR1 MRHNA and CDR2 SNTAGT. CDR3 sequence reads: CASSDSGTGGPYRYEQYF. CDR3 in DNA: TGTGCCAGCAGTGACTCAGGGACGGGAGGGCCATATCGTTACGAGCAGTACTTC.

The chain uses TRBV3-1 (or the pseudogene TRBV3-2) and TRBJ1-1; D not resolved. Germline CDR1 LGHDT, CDR2 YNNKEL (reference sequence). The CDR3 extends over 12 amino acids. Between the trimmed V and J ends, which lost 0 bases and 11 bases, there was a span of 10 bases. The CDR3 loop is CASSQEVSRAFF. The CDR3 nucleotides read TGTGCCAGCAGCCAAGAGGTCTCTCGGGCTTTCTTT.

The rearrangement uses TRBV5-1 and TRBJ1-6; 7 positions match TRBD1. The junction had 10 bases not matched to a gene; V was cut back by 4 bases and J by 6 bases. The CDR3 contains 16 residues. Germline lookup yields CDR1 SGHRS and CDR2 YFSETQ. Here the CDR3 DNA reads TGCGCCAGCAGCCGGACCACAGGGGAAGGTAATTCACCCCTCCACTTT. Amino acids: CASSRTTGEGNSPLHF.

This sequence joins TRBV5-1 and TRBJ2-5, with a tentative D call TRBD1 (6 bases). Germline V gene sequence: CDR1 SGHRS, CDR2 YFSETQ. This CDR3 spans 15 amino acids. V lost 3 bases and J lost 2, with 14 bases in between. CDR3 nucleotides: TGCGCCAGCAGCTATACACCCCAGGGGCAAGAGACCCAGTACTTC. It yields the protein CASSYTPQGQETQYF.

This clone was recorded only once. The chain has TRBV5-5 and TRBJ2-7; TRBD1 aligns across 9 bases. This CDR3 is built from 16 residues. The V segment lost 4 bases and the J segment 2 bases; nucleotides outside the gene matches: 10. Germline-derived CDR1 and CDR2 are SGHKS and YYEKEE (reference sequence). The CDR3 here is CASSLLRDRVAYEQYF. In DNA form, the CDR3 reads TGTGCCAGCAGCCTCCTCCGGGACAGGGTAGCCTACGAGCAGTACTTC.

J is TRBJ2-3 and V is TRBV6-5; D call uncertain. The germline V gene encodes CDR1 MNHEY and CDR2 SVGAGI. Trimming pared 7 bases from V and 1 base from J, leaving 9 bases between. This CDR3 region has 13 residues. The CDR3 reads CASKNGGTDTQYF. The CDR3, as DNA: TGTGCCAGCAAGAATGGGGGCACAGATACGCAGTATTTT.

This clone was picked up one time. V usage is TRBV27 and J usage is TRBJ1-5; tentative D call: TRBD1 (6 bases). V lost 6 bases, J lost 3 bases, and 12 bases lay in between. There are 14 residues in the CDR3. Germline values: CDR1 MNHEY, CDR2 SMNVEV (reference sequence). The CDR3 spells CASSEQGPNQPQHF. The DNA for the CDR3 is TGTGCCAGCAGCGAACAGGGACCCAATCAGCCCCAGCATTTT.

The chain recombines TRBV7-9 with TRBJ1-3; no firm D call. CDR3 length equals 13 residues. With 9 bases removed from V and 3 bases from J, the gap between germline ends came to 12 bases. In germline, CDR1 is SEHNR, CDR2 FQNEAQ (reference sequence). The CDR3 nucleotides are TGTGCCAGTAGACGGGGATTTGGAAACACCATATATTTT. As protein: CASRRGFGNTIYF.

The genes are TRBV18 and TRBJ2-1, with D unclear. This CDR3 region has 14 residues. V was trimmed by 2 bases and J by 4 bases, leaving 9 bases between them. Germline V lookup: CDR1 KGHSH, CDR2 LQKENI. The CDR3 nucleotides are TGTGCCAGCTCACCAGTCAGCCCGTACAATGAGCAGTTCTTC. This encodes CASSPVSPYNEQFF.

V is TRBV5-5 and J is TRBJ2-5; 8 positions match TRBD2. J was trimmed by 4 bases and V by 4 bases; bases with no gene match: 0. Germline CDR1 is SGHKS and CDR2 is YYEKEE (reference sequence). The CDR3 length is 12 residues. CDR3 in DNA: TGTGCCAGCAGCGGACTAGCAGAGACCCAGTACTTC. It is translated as CASSGLAETQYF.

This chain joins TRBV6-2 or TRBV6-3 and TRBJ2-1, with TRBD2 identical over 9 bases. This CDR3 has 13 amino acids. The V gene's germline CDR1 is MNHEY and CDR2 SVGEGT. The ends lost 5 bases at V and 7 bases at J; junction bases unmatched: 3. The CDR3 sequence is CASSRTSANEQFF. Here the CDR3 DNA reads TGTGCCAGCAGTAGGACTAGCGCAAATGAGCAGTTCTTC.

The J gene is TRBJ2-1, the V gene TRBV7-3; D tentatively reads TRBD1 or TRBD2 (5 bases each). Germline assignment: CDR1 SGHTA and CDR2 FQGTGA. The CDR3 is made up of 13 amino acids. The V and J ends lost 3 bases and 7 bases respectively, with 10 bases between them. The CDR3 DNA sequence: TGTGCCAGCAGCTTCGGGACCGTAAATGAGCAGTTCTTC. It is translated as CASSFGTVNEQFF.

V is TRBV9 and J is TRBJ2-7, with D possibly matching TRBD2 (6 bases). CDR1 and CDR2 from the germline V gene are SGDLS and YYNGEE. This CDR3 has 12 amino acids. Trimming left V 3 bases short and J 7 bases short, with 11 bases between. Here the CDR3 reads CASSAGEAEQYF. The CDR3 DNA reads TGTGCCAGCAGCGCTGGGGAGGCGGAGCAGTACTTC. Full variable domain (remainder filled in from reference TRBV9 and TRBJ2-7): DSGVTQTPKHLITATGQRVTLRCSPRSGDLSVYWYQQSLDQGLQFLIQYYNGEERAKGNILERFSAQQFPDLHSELNLSSLELGDSALYFCASSAGEAEQYFGPGTRLTVT.

This clone appeared a single time. This chain uses TRBV20-1 with TRBJ2-7, with 9 bases fitting TRBD1. The CDR3 is 11 amino acids. From germline, CDR1 is DFQATT and CDR2 SNEGSKA (reference sequence). V was clipped by 5 bases and J by 6 bases; unmatched bases: 2. CDR3 sequence: CSAGQGPEQYF. DNA for the CDR3: TGCAGTGCTGGACAGGGGCCCGAGCAGTACTTC.

This rearrangement joins TRBV3-1 (or the pseudogene TRBV3-2) to TRBJ2-1; D not certain. The V and J ends lost 3 bases and 5 bases respectively, with 8 bases between them. Germline V gene sequence: CDR1 LGHDT, CDR2 YNNKEL (reference sequence). The CDR3 is made up of 13 amino acids. CDR3 region: CASSHRFNNEQFF. CDR3 nucleotides: TGTGCCAGCAGCCACCGATTTAACAATGAGCAGTTCTTC.

V and J are TRBV10-3 and TRBJ1-2, with D hard to call. Germline loops: CDR1 ENHRY, CDR2 SYGVKD. This CDR3 has 14 amino acids. The V gene lost 0 bases and the J gene lost 5 bases, with 10 bases spanning the gap. The CDR3 loop is CAISESGAAYGYTF. For the CDR3, the DNA is TGTGCCATCAGTGAGTCCGGAGCAGCTTATGGCTACACCTTC.

The rearrangement links TRBV3-1 (or the pseudogene TRBV3-2) to TRBJ2-5; TRBD1 might be the D (5 bases). Germline assignment: CDR1 LGHDT and CDR2 YNNKEL (reference sequence). The CDR3 totals 13 residues. V lost 2 bases and J lost 6, with 10 bases in between. CDR3: CASSQRGRKTQYF. Written as DNA, the CDR3 is TGTGCCAGCAGCCAAAGGGGTCGTAAGACCCAGTACTTC.